The clone carrying this TCR beta chain showed up many times. What it binds is not known. The data were obtained in a study of regulatory T cells in long-lasting Graves disease. Study-wide findings and caveats: Examination was confined to peripheral blood, excluding thyroid tissue. TRBV28 was favored in persistent disease, as were TRBJ1-2 and TRBJ2-5.

According to the study, TCR beta libraries were built with iRepertoire HTBI primers and CDR3-region Arm-PCR. Via MiXCR, TCRdb re-called the multiplex PCR reads, giving one row per CDR3 protein. The sample yields 430,000 or so distinct CDR3 sequences, roughly 23% seen once. CDR3 length: 14 amino acids. Trimming removed 1 base from V and 3 bases from J, with 9 bases in between. Described time point: persistent/refractory GD, antithyroid drugs over 5 years with positive TRAb. Isolated PBMC RNA provided the starting material for the TCR library. An endocrinology department located in Xi'an, China, was where the patients came from.

This TCR was sampled from a female donor with Graves disease. The V gene is TRBV12-3 or TRBV12-4, the J gene TRBJ1-2, with unresolved D. The specimen was peripheral blood mononuclear cells (PBMCs), collected when the disease was refractory, from a patient treated with antithyroid drugs. The CDR3: CASSLDGRDYGYTF. CDR3 sequence (DNA): TGTGCCAGCAGTTTAGATGGCCGGGACTATGGCTACACCTTC.